This TCR beta chain was captured by sequencing in a study of cytotoxic CD8 clonotypes in ibrutinib-treated CLL. Profiling relied on immunoSEQ multiplex PCR, and the TCRdb table lists in-frame clones only, not all of them. The sample yields 130,000 or so clones, 84% seen once. The germline CDR1 and CDR2 sequences are MDHEN and SYDVKM. The length of the CDR3 is 15 residues. After removal of 6 bases from V and 2 bases from J, the junction contained 9 bases not matched to a gene. Regarding the study as a whole: Upon ibrutinib response clonality rose, and upon progression it fell back toward baseline.

For this clone: Its specificity is not known.

PBMCs were cryopreserved, and around 1.9 micrograms of genomic DNA from them went into TCR beta libraries. The TCR originated in a human donor with chronic lymphocytic leukemia. The rearrangement uses TRBV28 and TRBJ1-1, with TRBD1 matching 7 bases. The sample consisted of PBMCs, taken after 24 months of ibrutinib treatment. CDR3 coding DNA: TGTGCCAGCAGCCCAAGCGGAGGGGGCAACACTGAAGCTTTCTTT. The encoded protein is CASSPSGGGNTEAFF. Full variable domain (missing parts from reference TRBV28 and TRBJ1-1): DVKVTQSSRYLVKRTGEKVFLECVQDMDHENMFWYRQDPGLGLRLIYFSYDVKMKEKGDIPEGYSVSREKKERFSLILESASTNQTSMYLCASSPSGGGNTEAFFGQGTRLTVV.